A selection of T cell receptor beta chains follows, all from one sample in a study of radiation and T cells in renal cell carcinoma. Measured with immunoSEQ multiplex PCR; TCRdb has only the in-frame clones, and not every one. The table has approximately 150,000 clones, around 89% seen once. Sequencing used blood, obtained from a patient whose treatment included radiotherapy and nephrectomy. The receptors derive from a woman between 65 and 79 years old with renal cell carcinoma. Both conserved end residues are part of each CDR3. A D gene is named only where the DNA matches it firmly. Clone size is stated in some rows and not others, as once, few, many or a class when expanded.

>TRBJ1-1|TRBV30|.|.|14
CAWRRDSVNTEAFF
TGTGCCTGGCGACGGGATTCGGTGAACACTGAAGCTTTCTTT
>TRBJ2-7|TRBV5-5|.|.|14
CASSVSGFPHEQYF
TGTGCCAGCAGCGTGTCAGGGTTTCCTCACGAGCAGTACTTC
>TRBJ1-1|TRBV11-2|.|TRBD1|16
CASSREQGRGNTEAFF
TGTGCCAGCAGCAGAGAACAGGGGCGGGGGAACACTGAAGCTTTCTTT
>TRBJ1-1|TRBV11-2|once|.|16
CASSLGRGAMSTEAFF
TGTGCCAGCAGCTTAGGTAGGGGGGCCATGAGCACTGAAGCTTTCTTT
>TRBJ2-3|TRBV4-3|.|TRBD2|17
CASSQELTSGAGDTQYF
TGCGCCAGCAGCCAAGAGTTGACTAGCGGGGCAGGAGATACGCAGTATTTT
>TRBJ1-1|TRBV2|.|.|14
CASSEALFGAEAFF
TGTGCCAGCAGTGAAGCATTGTTCGGGGCTGAAGCTTTCTTT
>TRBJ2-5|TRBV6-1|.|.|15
CASSEAARTRETQYF
TGTGCCAGCAGTGAAGCGGCCAGGACCCGGGAGACCCAGTACTTC
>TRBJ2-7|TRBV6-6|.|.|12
CASGQQTYEQYF
TGTGCCTCAGGGCAACAAACCTACGAGCAGTACTTC
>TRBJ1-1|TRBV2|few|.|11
CASRLDREAFF
TGTGCCAGCAGGTTAGACAGGGAAGCTTTCTTT
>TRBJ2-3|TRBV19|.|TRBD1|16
CASSISGTGGTDTQYF
TGTGCCAGTAGTATATCGGGGACAGGGGGCACAGATACGCAGTATTTT
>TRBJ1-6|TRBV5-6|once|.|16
CASSLVKADYNSPLHF
TGTGCCAGCAGCTTGGTTAAGGCAGATTATAATTCACCCCTCCACTTT
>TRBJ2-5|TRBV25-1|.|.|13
CASVAGPQETQYF
TGTGCCAGTGTCGCGGGACCCCAAGAGACCCAGTACTTC
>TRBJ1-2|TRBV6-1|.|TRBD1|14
CASSETGQNYGYTF
TGTGCCAGCAGTGAAACGGGACAGAACTATGGCTACACCTTC
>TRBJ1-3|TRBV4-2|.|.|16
CASSQVDKAMGNTIYF
TGTGCCAGCAGCCAAGTAGACAAAGCTATGGGAAACACCATATATTTT
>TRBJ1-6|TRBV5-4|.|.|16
CASSLDEGMGYSPLHF
TGTGCCAGCAGCTTGGATGAGGGAATGGGTTATTCACCCCTCCACTTT
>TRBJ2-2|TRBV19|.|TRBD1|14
CASSIGQGDGELFF
TGTGCCAGTAGTATAGGACAGGGTGACGGGGAGCTGTTTTTT
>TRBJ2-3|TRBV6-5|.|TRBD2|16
CASSYTLAGFTDTQYF
TGTGCCAGCAGTTACACCCTAGCGGGGTTCACAGATACGCAGTATTTT
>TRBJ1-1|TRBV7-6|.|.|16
CASSYPWPLANTEAFF
TGTGCCAGCAGCTACCCATGGCCCTTAGCTAACACTGAAGCTTTCTTT
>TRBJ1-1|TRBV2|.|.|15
CASVHRGGLNTEAFF
TGTGCCAGCGTACATCGCGGCGGGCTGAACACTGAAGCTTTCTTT
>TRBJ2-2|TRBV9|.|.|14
CASSVGGLTGELFF
TGTGCCAGCAGCGTAGGGGGGCTCACCGGGGAGCTGTTTTTT
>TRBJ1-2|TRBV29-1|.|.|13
CSVERSRGYGYTF
TGCAGCGTTGAAAGAAGCAGGGGCTATGGCTACACCTTC
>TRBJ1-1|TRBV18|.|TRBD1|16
CASSPGQGVGGTEAFF
TGTGCCAGCTCACCGGGACAGGGGGTCGGCGGCACTGAAGCTTTCTTT
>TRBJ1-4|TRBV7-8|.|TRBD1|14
CASRPGQGNEKLFF
TGTGCCAGCAGACCGGGACAGGGTAATGAAAAACTGTTTTTT
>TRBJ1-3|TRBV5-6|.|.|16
CASSLTVTSSGNTIYF
TGTGCCAGCAGCTTGACGGTTACGAGCTCTGGAAACACCATATATTTT
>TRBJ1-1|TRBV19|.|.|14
CASSVLLGESEAFF
TGTGCCAGTAGTGTACTCTTAGGGGAGAGTGAAGCTTTCTTT
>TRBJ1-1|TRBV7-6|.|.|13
CASSPDTNTEAFF
TGTGCCAGCAGCCCGGACACGAACACTGAAGCTTTCTTT
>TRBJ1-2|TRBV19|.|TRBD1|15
CASHSLTGLIYGYTF
TGTGCCAGTCATTCGTTGACAGGGTTAATCTATGGCTACACCTTC
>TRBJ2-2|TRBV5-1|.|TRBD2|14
CASSLAGRAGELFF
TGCGCCAGCAGCTTGGCAGGGAGGGCCGGGGAGCTGTTTTTT
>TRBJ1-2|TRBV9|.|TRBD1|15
CASSLDPDRGYGYTF
TGTGCCAGCAGCCTGGACCCTGACAGGGGCTATGGCTACACCTTC
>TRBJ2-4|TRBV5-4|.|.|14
CASSSWASDSIQYF
TGTGCCAGCAGCAGCTGGGCCTCGGATTCCATTCAGTACTTC
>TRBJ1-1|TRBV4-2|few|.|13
CASSQVRRSEAFF
TGTGCCAGCAGCCAAGTGAGACGGTCTGAAGCTTTCTTT
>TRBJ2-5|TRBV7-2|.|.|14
CASNRDHQDETQYF
TGTGCCAGCAACCGGGACCATCAAGACGAGACCCAGTACTTC
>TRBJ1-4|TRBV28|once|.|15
CASSPPGRVGEKLFF
TGTGCCAGCAGTCCACCGGGCAGGGTGGGTGAAAAACTGTTTTTT
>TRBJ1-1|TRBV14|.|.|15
CASSQVGRKNTEAFF
TGTGCCAGCAGCCAAGTGGGCAGAAAAAACACTGAAGCTTTCTTT
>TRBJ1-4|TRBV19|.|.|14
CASSNIGQSEKLFF
TGTGCCAGTAGTAACATTGGACAGTCTGAAAAACTGTTTTTT
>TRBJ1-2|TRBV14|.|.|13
CASSQVGSNGYTF
TGTGCCAGCAGCCAAGTCGGTAGCAATGGCTACACCTTC